This record looks at one T cell receptor (beta chain) sequence and its context. This clone's antigen is unknown. No base quality information exists; no much larger clone differs at one position. Receptor amplification or capture employed the immunoSEQ multiplex PCR assay. For the multiplex PCR, a mixture combining 60 forward primers for TCR Vbeta segments and 13 reverse primers for TCR Jbeta segments was used. Amplification of the CDR3 region of rearranged TCR beta genes was performed with a multiplex PCR assay on genomic DNA. Amplified TCR beta libraries were sequenced as 87-base-pair reads on the Illumina HiSeq System. Turning to the authors' computational methods: Across the roughly 700 repertoires, a later analysis counted some 81 million unique TCR beta chains, around 11 million of which were shared by at least two donors. Raw reads were error-corrected and collapsed into unique sequences by a nearest-neighbor algorithm in which closely related sequences were merged to remove PCR and sequencing errors. Alignment of CDR3 sequences to IMGT reference sequences was used to assign V, D and J gene segments. For a sequence to be retained, a match of at least six nucleotides to both a V gene segment and a J gene segment was required. Rearrangements were classified as productive when the CDR3 lacked stop codons and remained in frame with V and J, and all other rearrangements were classified as non-productive. Following IMGT convention, CDR3 was defined as the stretch from the second conserved V-encoded cysteine to the conserved J-encoded phenylalanine. The earlier analysis of about 610 of the donors excluded any sequence lacking an unambiguous match to a single V gene segment. In an earlier analysis of 587 of the donors, V segments were called functional above 56.7% productive rearrangements and were called segregating when the between-donor standard deviation exceeded 5%. A statistical classification framework was built to diagnose cytomegalovirus status from the catalog of TCR beta chain sequences. In a later analysis, V and J genes were assigned by comparing TCR nucleotide sequences against IMGT/GENE-DB human TR gene sequences. A later analysis assigned CDR3 sequences and most-parsimonious VDJ recombination scenarios with the TCRdist pipeline. In a later analysis, each TCR beta chain was defined by its CDR3 amino acid sequence together with its V-gene family, and reads without a unique V-gene family were excluded. As a way to deal with suspected cross-contamination and a sequencing artifact, a later analysis dropped 592 nucleotide sequences that were highly shared and had low generation probability. In a later analysis, a clonal expansion index was calculated for each public chain from normalized within-repertoire ranks of inferred template counts. Generation probabilities in a later analysis came from a VDJ recombination model fitted to out-of-frame rearrangements, and those results were checked against IGoR. Hypergeometric tests were used in a later analysis to score TCR-TCR, TCR-HLA and TCR-CMV co-occurrence, with a repertoire-size bias correction applied to the TCR pairs. False discovery rates were estimated in a later analysis by permuting HLA or CMV assignments 20 times. In a later analysis, co-occurring TCRs were grouped using DBSCAN, with TCRdist sequence similarity added in when clustering inside HLA-allele-positive subsets. For co-occurrence clustering, repertoires with fewer than 30,000 or more than 120,000 public chains were excluded, along with several repertoires with anomalous nucleotide sharing. This immuneACCESS table, as held by TCRdb, lists in-frame sequences with V and J called but not all clones. Of the missing ones, under half trace to an unresolved V gene in checked studies; the others have no known cause. The V and J calls and the clone size are those of that table, but D and trimming were determined from the DNA. The sample table contains approximately 100,000 clones; only one count was recorded for 77% of them. The ten largest clonotypes hold about 10% of the sample.

V loses 0 bases of germline sequence and J loses 6 bases, and the interval between the two ends is 15 bases. The CDR3, from cysteine to phenylalanine, totals 15 residues. Only the CDR3 region is kept as DNA, spanning 45 bases read in frame from base 1. According to the germline V gene, CDR1 reads KGHSH and CDR2 reads LQKENI. The sample originates from a study of cytomegalovirus exposure and HLA in healthy donors (dated by TCRdb to between 2016 and 2019). Broadly, across the study: An earlier analysis of under 600 of the donors reported about 250 Gb of sequence data and 117 million unique TCR beta sequences from 150 million to 200 million T cells. About 5 DR-DQ haplotypes were handled as single units for association and clustering, since linkage in the cohort was strong. Rather than drawing on any new phenotypic data, the later analysis identified candidate immune exposures from TCR beta sequences and the way those sequences occurred across donors. Among some 410 genotyped donors of the cohort, an average of around 250,000 unique TCR beta nucleotide sequences was sequenced per donor, of which about 19% were non-productive. The aim of the study was to test whether cataloging public T cell receptors could identify signatures of past pathogen exposure. To decide whether each TCR beta V gene segment behaved as functional or pseudogenic, an earlier analysis of some 570 of the donors relied on high-throughput TCR beta sequencing. To predict cytomegalovirus infection status, the study combined high-throughput TCR immunosequencing, statistical association of individual TCRs with disease status, and machine learning. Roughly 300 gigabases of sequencing data and around 88 million unique TCR sequences made up an early release that covered over 550 HLA-typed donors. All discovery cohort repertoires had been generated on a single sequencing platform. Donor age, sex, ethnicity and CMV serostatus were compiled alongside the repertoire data. Along with the approximately 650-subject first cohort, a separate validation cohort of some 130 different subjects was used. Genome-wide SNP genotypes for about 65% of the roughly 700 donors were used in a later genetic analysis, which treated that subset as a discovery cohort. Typing coverage differed by locus: A, B, C, DRB1 and DQB1 were typed in about 629-630 donors, DQA1 in approximately 520, DPA1 in approximately 610, and DPB1 in approximately 450. To study patterns of TCR occurrence, a later analysis re-analyzed previously published TCR beta repertoires from 600 to 750 donors and added high-resolution HLA genotyping. Both class I and class II loci were covered by HLA typing, at four-digit resolution. The genetic ancestry cluster associated with self-reported Caucasian donors included over 65% of the 300 to 400 genotyped donors. Using immunosequencing, the study profiled T cell repertoires from 550 to 750 subjects and related those repertoires to cytomegalovirus serostatus.

The cohort was made up of about 610 healthy bone marrow donors. All cohort members were sampled while nominally healthy, although unrecorded immune exposures were likely present. The donor was CMV seropositive and was included in the group of almost 300 seropositive cohort members. Every donor gave a peripheral blood sample, and the peripheral blood mononuclear cells from that sample were used for TCR beta sequencing. The Qiagen DNeasy Blood Extraction Kit was used to extract genomic DNA from the blood cell samples. Paper-wide results and their limitations: A further reported finding was that TCR beta sequences accurately predicted the HLA-A and HLA-B alleles for most subjects in the first cohort. Assigning TCR associations to individual alleles was difficult when HLA alleles, especially DR and DQ, strongly co-occurred. Three of the identified cytomegalovirus-associated TCR beta chains were confirmed in vitro to be specific for cytomegalovirus antigens. A cluster of highly shared sequence variants was judged likely to represent a technical artifact of the sequencing pipeline. Because counts were too low, more than 15 rarely observed V segments, including chromosome 9 orphons, were left out of the earlier analysis of some 640 of the donors. In a later analysis, about 17,000 TCR beta sequences were associated with specific HLA alleles at a false discovery rate of 0.05. According to a later genetic analysis, donors in an Asian-associated ancestry cluster had fewer N-insertions in productive TCRs than the roughly 700-donor mean. Some IMGT-functional V segments, including TRBV6-2 and TRBV6-3, could not be told apart with the 87-base-pair reads, so those segments were excluded. The presence/absence analyses assumed that sequencing depth was roughly uniform across donors, and that assumption may not be true. Correlated functional status among segregating V segments might reflect linkage disequilibrium, but an unknown experimental factor could not be ruled out. Because HLA typing was unavailable for some donors at each locus, only the typed subset was used in association tests. In a later analysis, HLA-associated TCR beta chains showed more clonal expansion and lower generation probabilities than non-associated chains that were equally common. V-gene and J-gene trimming of TCR beta chains was associated with a missense DCLRE1C variant in a later genetic analysis, and the association was replicated in an independent cohort. Only TCR beta chains were sequenced in this cohort, and the absence of alpha or paired-chain data limited detectable features. Most CMV-associated TCR beta chains appeared to be HLA-restricted in a later analysis, and the HLA associations seemed to be driven largely by CMV exposure. In an earlier analysis of some 640 of the donors, most TCR beta V segments were observed in productive rearrangements about 87% or about 30% of the time, broadly matching IMGT annotations. A later analysis reported that several top co-occurrence clusters appeared linked to parvovirus B19, influenza, CMV and Epstein-Barr virus. CMV serostatus was the only immune exposure information available for the cohort. The study gave a list of about 170 TCR beta chains associated with cytomegalovirus. The authors suggested that the approach could potentially be extended to other disease states and immunological phenotypes. According to a later analysis, TCR association rates differed among HLA loci, with DRB1 alleles showing the most associated TCRs and HLA-C alleles showing the fewest. Most TCR sequences were seen in very few donors, while some public TCRs were found in many individuals. In both the original and validation cohorts, the classifier was reported to diagnose cytomegalovirus status with high specificity and sensitivity.

The rearrangement joined TRBV18 to TRBJ2-7; 6 matching bases give a weak D call of TRBD2. Sequenced: PBMCs. The TCR was taken from a man in his forties in good health and CMV-seropositive. The DNA sequence is given as TGTGCCAGCTCACCACCGTCGGGGGAATCAGGCGAGCAGTACTTC. It translates as CASSPPSGESGEQYF.